Included here is one T cell receptor beta chain sequence, with context. This clone's antigen is unknown. Per-base qualities were not stored, and no clone one base away is much larger. This entry belongs to a study of Ad26.COV2.S vaccination and SARS-CoV-2 variants (dated by TCRdb to 2020 to 2022). Context from the whole study: Donors in the vaccine arm were drawn from COV1001, a multicentre, randomized, double-blind, placebo-controlled phase I-IIa trial testing Ad26.COV2.S in healthy adults. Ad26.COV2.S was administered intramuscularly at a dose of 5x10^10 or 1x10^11 viral particles, either as one shot or as two shots given 56 days apart. Sequencing of the TCRbeta repertoire served to evaluate the specificity and breadth of SARS-CoV-2-reactive T cell receptors following Ad26.COV2.S vaccination. The TCR-sequenced set comprised about 30 samples: 19 Ad26.COV2.S vaccine recipients, 5 placebo recipients and 8 SARS-CoV-2 convalescent individuals. Trial participants were randomized into five groups of five: low-dose or high-dose Ad26.COV2.S given once or twice, or placebo on both occasions. Investigators did not know the trial group allocation while performing experiments and assessing outcomes. Here is what the overall study found, with its caveats: After vaccination, substantial breadth of spike-specific CD8+ and CD4+ T cell responses was reported. The authors noted that the TCR breadth and depth analyses may have underestimated total T cell responses. The study was not powered to compare responses between vaccine doses or regimens. Spike-specific TCR breadth was higher in Ad26.COV2.S recipients than in placebo recipients (P = 0.0014). Comparable non-spike TCR breadth was observed between vaccine and placebo recipients, consistent with only spike being contained in the vaccine.

Counted from cysteine to phenylalanine, this CDR3 has 15 amino acids. The retained sequence is limited to the CDR3, 45 bases, with the frame set at the first base. CDR1 SGHRS and CDR2 YFSETQ were looked up in the germline V gene. Trimming at the junction amounts to 8 bases on V and 0 bases on J, and the germline ends lie 16 bases apart. The immunoSEQ Assay was the method used to sequence TCRbeta CDR3 regions. After extraction, genomic DNA underwent amplification by bias-controlled multiplex PCR, followed by high-throughput sequencing. From the authors' description of their analysis: To quantify the absolute abundance of every unique TCRbeta CDR3 region, sequences were collapsed and filtered. T cell fraction was estimated by normalization of TCRbeta template counts to usable DNA, with usable DNA being measured through amplification of reference genes present in all nucleated cells. Repertoire TCRs were annotated as SARS-CoV-2-specific when V gene, CDR3 amino acid sequence and J gene were exactly matched to a known reactive TCR set. The reference SARS-CoV-2 TCR set came from MIRA and was filtered for enrichment in COVID-19-positive ImmuneCODE repertoires, removing public or cross-reactive TCRs. Drawing on the MIRA antigens, annotated TCRs were analysed further at the level of specific ORF or position within ORF. Breadth was defined as the number of annotated unique rearrangements divided by the total number of unique productive rearrangements, and depth was defined as the summed frequency of the annotated unique rearrangements. TCR breadth was compared between groups using two-sided Wilcoxon rank-sum tests. TCRdb obtained this table from immuneACCESS and retained in-frame rearrangements with V and J assigned. These tables miss some clones; where compared with another copy, unresolved V genes account for less than half of the shortfall, and the remainder is unexplained. V, J and clone size were drawn from that table, and D and trimming were deduced from the DNA. In this sample the table shows around 300,000 clones, approximately 87% of which occur a single time. The ten largest clones add up to 5% to 6.5% of the sample.

Per the publication, the treatment or condition label means: some 20 received Ad26.COV2.S at low or high dose, single or two shots; about 5 received placebo; per-sample allocation not given. For vaccine and placebo recipients, repertoires were sequenced using samples collected on day 63 after the first injection. Between 29 July and 7 August 2020, Cohort 1b enrolled around 25 adults aged 18-55 years at one site in Boston, USA. As a vaccine, Ad26.COV2.S was a replication-incompetent adenovirus type 26 vector that expressed a prefusion-stabilized SARS-CoV-2 spike protein derived from the original Wuhan strain.

The rearranged segments are TRBV5-1 and TRBJ2-3; TRBD1 is a possible D gene, resting on 5 matching bases. The sample was peripheral blood, taken in a trial of Ad26.COV2.S vaccine versus placebo. The source is a person between 18 and 59 years old who received the Ad26.COV2.S COVID-19 vaccine or a placebo. The sequenced DNA: TGCGCCAGTACGTTCGACAGTTCTAGCACAGATACGCAGTATTTT. Its protein reads: CASTFDSSSTDTQYF.